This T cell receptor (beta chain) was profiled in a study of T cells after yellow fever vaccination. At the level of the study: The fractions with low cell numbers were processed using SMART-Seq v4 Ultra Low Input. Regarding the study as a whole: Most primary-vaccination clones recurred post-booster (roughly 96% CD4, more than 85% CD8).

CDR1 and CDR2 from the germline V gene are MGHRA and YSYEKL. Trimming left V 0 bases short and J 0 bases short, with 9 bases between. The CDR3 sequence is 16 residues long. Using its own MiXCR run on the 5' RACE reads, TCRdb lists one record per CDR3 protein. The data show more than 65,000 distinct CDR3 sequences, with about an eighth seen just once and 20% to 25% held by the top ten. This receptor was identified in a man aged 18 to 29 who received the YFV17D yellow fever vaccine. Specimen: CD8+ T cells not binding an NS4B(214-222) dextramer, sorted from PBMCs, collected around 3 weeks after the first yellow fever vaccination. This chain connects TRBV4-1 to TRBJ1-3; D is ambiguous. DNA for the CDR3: TGCGCCAGCAGCCAAGACGGGCCCTACTCTGGAAACACCATATATTTT. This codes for CASSQDGPYSGNTIYF.